A single TCR beta chain is shown here with its context. What antigen it recognizes has not been identified. The record has no base qualities; no much larger clone is one base away. This specimen comes from a study of control samples from healthy donors and cancer patients (dated by TCRdb to 2019 to 2021). Library generation was performed with the immunoSEQ multiplex PCR assay. TCRdb took over this immuneACCESS table, retaining in-frame rearrangements with V and J assigned. Such tables are incomplete; in checked studies, under half of the missing clones stem from an unresolved V gene, and the remainder is unexplained. Recorded for this sample are more than 70,000 clones; about 95% of them occurred a single time. 2.8% of the sample rests with the top ten. Relative to germline, V is missing 2 bases and J is missing 7 bases, with 5 bases of the junction outside any gene match. The germline V gene specifies MNHEY as CDR1 and SVGAGI as CDR2. The cysteine opens and the phenylalanine closes a CDR3 of 15 amino acids. The read is trimmed to its CDR3 DNA, 45 bases read in frame from base 1.

Source material: blood. The receptor chain draws on TRBV6-5 and TRBJ1-6, with TRBD1 matching 7 junction bases. The source is a woman aged 30 to 39 in good health. Read as DNA, the sequence is TGTGCCAGCAGTTACACCGGGACAGCGAATTCACCCCTCCACTTT. This yields the protein CASSYTGTANSPLHF.